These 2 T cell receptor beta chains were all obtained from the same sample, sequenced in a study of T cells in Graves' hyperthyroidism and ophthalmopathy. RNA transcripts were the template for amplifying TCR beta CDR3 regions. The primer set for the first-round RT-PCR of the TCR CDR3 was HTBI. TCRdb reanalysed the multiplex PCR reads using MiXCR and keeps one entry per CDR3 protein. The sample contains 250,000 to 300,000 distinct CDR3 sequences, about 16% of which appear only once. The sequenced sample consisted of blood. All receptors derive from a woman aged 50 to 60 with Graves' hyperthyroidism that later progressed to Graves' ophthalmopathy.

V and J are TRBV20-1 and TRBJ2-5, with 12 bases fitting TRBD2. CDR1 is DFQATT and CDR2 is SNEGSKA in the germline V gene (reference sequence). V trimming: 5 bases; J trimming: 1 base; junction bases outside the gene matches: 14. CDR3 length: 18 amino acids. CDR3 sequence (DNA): TGCAGTGCTGCGGGGGTCTCCGGGACTAGCGGGTCCCAAGAGACCCAGTACTTC. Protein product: CSAAGVSGTSGSQETQYF.

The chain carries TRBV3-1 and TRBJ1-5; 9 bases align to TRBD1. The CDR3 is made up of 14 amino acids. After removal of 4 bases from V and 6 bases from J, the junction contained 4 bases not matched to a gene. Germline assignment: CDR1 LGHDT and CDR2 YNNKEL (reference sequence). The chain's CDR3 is CASSRTGEIQPQHF. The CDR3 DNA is TGTGCCAGCAGCCGGACAGGGGAGATTCAGCCCCAGCATTTT.